This T cell receptor (beta chain) originates from a study of blood T cell repertoires in COVID-19. Study context: Italy, Spain and the United States were the sources of the convalescent and acute COVID-19 samples. The cDNA or gDNA used as material had been derived from T cells, B-cell-depleted T cells, or PBMCs.

Per the study methods: How many nucleated cells were present was estimated from reference gene primer amplification. Produced via immunoSEQ multiplex PCR; TCRdb's table is partial and in-frame only. That table furnishes V, J and clone size, whereas the DNA furnished D and trimming. In the table there are some 170,000 clones, about 74% of which are singletons. This sequence was found in a man aged 55 to 70 with acute or convalescent COVID-19. Sequenced input: peripheral blood.

The CDR3 nucleotides are TGTGCCAGCTCACCAAGGGCGGGGGGCCCTTACAATGAGCAGTTCTTC. This codes for CASSPRAGGPYNEQFF. The rearrangement uses TRBV18 and TRBJ2-1, with 8 bases aligning to TRBD2. Germline CDR1 is KGHSH and CDR2 is LQKENI. V lost 2 bases, J lost 4 bases, and 7 bases stayed unmatched. The CDR3 runs to 16 residues.